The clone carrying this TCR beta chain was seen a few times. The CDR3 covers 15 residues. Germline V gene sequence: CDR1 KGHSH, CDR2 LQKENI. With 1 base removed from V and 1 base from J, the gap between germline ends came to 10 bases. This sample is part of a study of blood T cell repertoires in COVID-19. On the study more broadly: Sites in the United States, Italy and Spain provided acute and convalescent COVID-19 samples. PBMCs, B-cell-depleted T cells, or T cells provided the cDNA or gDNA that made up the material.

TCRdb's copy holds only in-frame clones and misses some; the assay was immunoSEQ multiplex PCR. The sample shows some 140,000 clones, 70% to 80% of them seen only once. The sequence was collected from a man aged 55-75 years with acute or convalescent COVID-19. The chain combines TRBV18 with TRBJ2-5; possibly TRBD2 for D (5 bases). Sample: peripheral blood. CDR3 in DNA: TGTGCCAGCTCACCACTGAACGGGGTCCAAGAGACCCAGTACTTC. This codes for CASSPLNGVQETQYF.